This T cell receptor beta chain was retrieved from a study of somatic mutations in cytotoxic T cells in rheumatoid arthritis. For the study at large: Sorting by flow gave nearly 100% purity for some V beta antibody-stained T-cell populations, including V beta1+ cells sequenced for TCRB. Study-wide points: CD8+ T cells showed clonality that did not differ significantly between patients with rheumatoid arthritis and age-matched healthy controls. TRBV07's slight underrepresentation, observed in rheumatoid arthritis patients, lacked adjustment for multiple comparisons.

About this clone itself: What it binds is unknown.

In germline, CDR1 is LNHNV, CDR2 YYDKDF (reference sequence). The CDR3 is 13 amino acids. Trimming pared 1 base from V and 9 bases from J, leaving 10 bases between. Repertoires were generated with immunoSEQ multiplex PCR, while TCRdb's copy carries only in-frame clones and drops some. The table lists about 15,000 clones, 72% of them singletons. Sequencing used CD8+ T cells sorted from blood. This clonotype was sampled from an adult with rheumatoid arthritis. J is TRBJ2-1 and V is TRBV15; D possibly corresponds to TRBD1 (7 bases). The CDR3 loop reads CATSRVQGGEQFF. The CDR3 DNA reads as TGTGCCACCAGCAGAGTCCAGGGGGGTGAGCAGTTCTTC.